The rows below give T cell receptor beta chains drawn from one sample of a study of blood T cell repertoires in COVID-19. Only in-frame clones appear in the TCRdb table, and some are missing; sequencing was by immunoSEQ multiplex PCR. There are approximately 150,000 clones in the sample; around 89% occur only once, and roughly 18% lies in the top ten. Sequencing was done on a sample of peripheral blood. These receptors originate from a man aged 50 or older with active or convalescent COVID-19. The CDR3 runs from the conserved cysteine through the conserved F or W. A D gene is named only where the DNA matches it firmly. For some rows the clone size is stated as once, few or many, or as a class when expanded; others skip it.

d_call j_call v_call clone_size cdr3_aa cdr3_nt
TRBD2 TRBJ2-1 TRBV5-6 . CASSLGLAVNNEQFF TGTGCCAGCAGCTTGGGACTAGCGGTAAACAATGAGCAGTTCTTC
TRBD2 TRBJ2-7 TRBV9 . CASSTGLAELYEQYF TGTGCCAGCAGCACCGGACTAGCGGAACTCTACGAGCAGTACTTC
. TRBJ1-1 TRBV3-1/TRBV3-2 . CASSTQGNTEAFF TGTGCCAGCAGCACACAGGGTAACACTGAAGCTTTCTTT
. TRBJ2-5 TRBV5-1 . CASSSDAGFQETQYF TGCGCCAGCAGCTCGGACGCGGGGTTCCAAGAGACCCAGTACTTC
. TRBJ1-3 TRBV18 . CASSPRGFSGNTIYF TGTGCCAGCTCACCTAGGGGGTTCTCTGGAAACACCATATATTTT
. TRBJ2-7 TRBV11-2 . CASNPQGWYEQYF TGTGCCAGCAACCCCCAGGGGTGGTACGAGCAGTACTTC
TRBD2 TRBJ2-5 TRBV28 . CASSLGPSGSGEETQYF TGTGCCAGCAGTTTGGGGCCTAGCGGGAGTGGGGAAGAGACCCAGTACTTC
. TRBJ2-7 TRBV13 . CASSLQGKAYEQYF TGTGCCAGCAGCCTACAGGGAAAGGCCTACGAGCAGTACTTC
. TRBJ2-7 TRBV7-2 few CASSLGGTPPYEQYF TGTGCCAGCAGCTTAGGAGGGACTCCGCCCTACGAGCAGTACTTC
. TRBJ2-7 TRBV3-1/TRBV3-2 . CASSHTSYEQYF TGTGCCAGCAGCCATACATCCTACGAGCAGTACTTC
TRBD1 TRBJ1-2 TRBV12-3/TRBV12-4 . CASSSQGAYGYTF TGTGCCAGCAGTTCTCAGGGGGCTTATGGCTACACCTTC
. TRBJ2-7 TRBV29-1 . CSVEGFEGDEQYF TGCAGCGTTGAAGGGTTTGAGGGGGACGAGCAGTACTTC
TRBD1 TRBJ1-2 TRBV28 . CASSSSTGTGDNYGYTF TGTGCCAGCAGTTCTTCCACCGGGACAGGGGATAACTATGGCTACACCTTC
TRBD1 TRBJ2-2 TRBV18 . CASSSGTGGTGELFF TGTGCCAGCTCATCCGGGACAGGAGGCACCGGGGAGCTGTTTTTT
TRBD1 TRBJ2-5 TRBV10-3 . CAIMGTGLRETQYF TGTGCCATCATGGGGACAGGTTTAAGGGAGACCCAGTACTTC
. TRBJ1-5 TRBV2 . CASSLRVNQPQHF TGTGCCAGCAGTTTGCGGGTTAATCAGCCCCAGCATTTT
. TRBJ1-5 TRBV6-5 . CASSRGGADQPQHF TGTGCCAGCAGCCGCGGGGGCGCGGATCAGCCCCAGCATTTT
. TRBJ2-5 TRBV6-5 . CASRNPGLSQETQYF TGTGCCAGCAGGAACCCGGGACTTTCTCAAGAGACCCAGTACTTC
TRBD1 TRBJ1-2 TRBV30 once CAWSGTRGTGGGYTF TGTGCCTGGAGTGGGACGCGGGGGACAGGGGGCGGCTACACCTTC
TRBD1 TRBJ1-1 TRBV4-1 . CASSRKSLAGQGVGTEAFF TGCGCCAGCAGCCGAAAGTCCCTCGCCGGACAGGGGGTTGGAACTGAAGCTTTCTTT
TRBD1 TRBJ1-1 TRBV27 . CASRGGQGLTEAFF TGTGCCAGCAGAGGAGGACAGGGGTTAACTGAAGCTTTCTTT
TRBD1 TRBJ1-2 TRBV11-2 . CASSLGGTGGYTF TGTGCCAGCAGCTTAGGGGGGACAGGGGGCTACACCTTC
. TRBJ2-7 TRBV6-6 . CASSLGGAAYEQYF TGTGCCAGCAGTTTAGGAGGGGCCGCCTACGAGCAGTACTTC
TRBD1 TRBJ2-5 TRBV6-2/TRBV6-3 . CASSWTGETQYF TGTGCCAGCAGTTGGACAGGAGAGACCCAGTACTTC
. TRBJ2-3 TRBV5-1 . CASSLESPGDIDTQYF TGCGCCAGCAGCTTAGAAAGTCCGGGGGATATAGATACGCAGTATTTT
TRBD1 TRBJ2-5 TRBV11-3 . CASSLDGTGEETQYF TGTGCCAGCAGCTTAGACGGGACAGGGGAAGAGACCCAGTACTTC
TRBD1 TRBJ1-1 TRBV5-5 few CASSPSWGQREAFF TGTGCCAGCAGCCCATCCTGGGGACAGCGTGAAGCTTTCTTT
. TRBJ2-5 TRBV4-2 few CASSQLLAAQETQYF TGTGCCAGCAGCCAATTGTTAGCGGCCCAAGAGACCCAGTACTTC